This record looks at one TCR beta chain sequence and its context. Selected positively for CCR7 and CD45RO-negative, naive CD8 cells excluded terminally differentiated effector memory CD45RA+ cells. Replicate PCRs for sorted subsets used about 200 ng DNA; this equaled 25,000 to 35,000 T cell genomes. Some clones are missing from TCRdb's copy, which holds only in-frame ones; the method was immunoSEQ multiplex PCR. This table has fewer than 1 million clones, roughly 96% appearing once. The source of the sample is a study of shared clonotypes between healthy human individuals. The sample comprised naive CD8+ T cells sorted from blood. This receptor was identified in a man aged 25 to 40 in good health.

The CDR3 loop is CASNRRGNPTEQFF. The CDR3 region has the DNA TGTGCCAGCAACCGGAGGGGGAATCCCACTGAGCAGTTCTTC. The chain uses TRBV13 and TRBJ2-1; the D call may be TRBD1 or TRBD2 (6 bases each). Per germline, CDR1 PRHDT and CDR2 FYEKMQ (reference sequence). The CDR3 spans 14 residues. V lost 7 bases, J lost 9 bases, and 19 bases lay in between.